This T cell receptor beta chain is from a study of cytomegalovirus exposure and HLA in healthy donors. The PCR made use of 60 Vbeta and 13 Jbeta primers. The repertoire was sequenced with immunoSEQ multiplex PCR; TCRdb's copy has only in-frame clones and lacks some. The sample consists of 90,000 or so clones, about 67% of them appearing once. In the case of this clone: What it recognizes is unknown.

Germline V gene lookup returns CDR1 MNHNS and CDR2 SASEGT. The CDR3 is made up of 14 amino acids. V gave up 10 bases and J gave up 1 base; unmatched junction bases: 7. Whole-study findings and limits: Presence/absence analyses supposed approximately even sequencing depth among donors. Later genetic work tied a missense DCLRE1C variant to beta-chain V and J trimming.

This clonotype was obtained from a woman aged 18 to 35 in good health and CMV-seropositive. The specimen sequenced was PBMCs. The chain carries TRBV6-1 and TRBJ1-1, with TRBD1 matching over 9 bases. The CDR3: CATLSGQGNTEAFF. DNA for the CDR3: TGTGCCACCCTATCGGGACAGGGGAACACTGAAGCTTTCTTT.